This TCR beta chain derives from a study of T cell repertoires in cytomegalovirus infection. Study at large: Indications of both CMV infection and matching HLA type were provided by public TCR beta signatures. Study results and caveats: Summed frequency of shared TCR beta families picked out CMV carriers who also had the relevant HLA. The ex vivo response was dominated by HLA-C-restricted CMV-specific TCR beta clonotypes.

TCRdb reprocessed the reads via MiXCR and lists one record per CDR3 protein. The sample holds 450,000 to 600,000 distinct CDR3 sequences, 30% to 40% seen once. There are many counts of this clonotype. What it binds is not known. This sample comprised cultured PBMCs, obtained from culture after CMV antigen stimulation. This clonotype was sampled from a human donor in good health (CMV status not recorded). Some clones in this sample may be carry-over from other donors' samples.

The CDR3 protein is CASSQIRSGNTIYF. In DNA, the CDR3 is TGTGCCAGCAGCCAAATAAGGTCTGGAAACACCATATATTTT. The genes are TRBV7-2 and TRBJ1-3; D uncertain. Trimming pared 5 bases from V and 1 base from J, leaving 9 bases between. Germline V gene sequence: CDR1 SGHTA, CDR2 FQGNSA. The CDR3 sequence is 14 residues long.